This TCR beta chain was captured by sequencing in a study of patients and donors after allogeneic stem cell transplantation. TCRdb re-derived calls from the RT-PCR reads in MiXCR, one entry per CDR3 protein. The sample holds 40,000 to 45,000 distinct CDR3 sequences, roughly 29% seen once. This sequence was found in a human donor who was either an allogeneic HSCT recipient or a stem cell or donor lymphocyte infusion donor (not recorded which). It is not recorded whose cells these are; they may come from a transplant donor. Material: blood, either unsorted or a sorted T cell fraction (not recorded which).

In nucleotides, the CDR3 is TGTGCCAGCAGCTCTTCGGGACTAGCGGGGGAGCTGTTTTTT. This gives the protein CASSSSGLAGELFF. The V gene is TRBV7-3, the J gene TRBJ2-2; 10 bases match TRBD2. Germline V lookup: CDR1 SGHTA, CDR2 FQGTGA. CDR3 length: 14 amino acids. The V segment lost 4 bases and the J segment 8 bases; nucleotides outside the gene matches: 4.